This is a list of T cell receptor beta chains from one sample in a study of T cell responses to AZD1222 COVID-19 vaccine. Assay: immunoSEQ multiplex PCR; the TCRdb copy retains only in-frame clones and omits some. The table records 90,000 to 100,000 clones, 85% to 90% of them present only once. The sample was peripheral blood, taken on day 0 of AZD1222 vaccination. These receptors were obtained from an adult in good health. The CDR3 runs from the conserved cysteine through the conserved F or W. A D gene is named only where the DNA matches it firmly. Some rows mark clone size as missing; the rest say once, few, many or name a class of expanded clone.

>TRBD1|-|TRBV6-2/TRBV6-3|TRBJ2-7
TGTGCCAGCAGCCGAGGACAGGGTAGATCCTACGAGCAGTACTTC
CASSRGQGRSYEQYF
>-|-|TRBV5-4|TRBJ1-1
TGTGCCAGCAGCCGGGGGTGGGCTGAAGCTTTCTTT
CASSRGWAEAFF
>-|-|TRBV5-1|TRBJ1-2
TGCGCCAGCAGCCCAGACCACTATGGCTACACCTTC
CASSPDHYGYTF
>-|-|TRBV29-1|TRBJ1-2
TGCAGCGGGGGGTCTAACTATGGCTACACCTTC
CSGGSNYGYTF
>TRBD1|few|TRBV5-1|TRBJ1-1
TGCGCCAGCAGCTTTCAGGGGGCAGGCACTGAAGCTTTCTTT
CASSFQGAGTEAFF
>TRBD2|-|TRBV2|TRBJ2-1
TGTGCCAGCACGGTACCAAGGACTCAGCGGGGGCCCCCATCCCACCTATACAATGAGCAGTTCTTC
CASTVPRTQRGPPSHLYNEQFF
>-|-|TRBV25-1|TRBJ1-3
TGTGCCAGCAGTGAATTGAATTCGGGCTCTGGAAACACCATATATTTT
CASSELNSGSGNTIYF
>TRBD1|once|TRBV10-2|TRBJ1-2
TGCGCCAGTACCCCGGCAGGGGGCTTTTCTAACTATGGCTACACCTTC
CASTPAGGFSNYGYTF
>TRBD1|once|TRBV7-8|TRBJ2-7
TGTGCCAGCAGTGGACAGGGGCCCTTCACCGGCAACGAGCAGTACTTC
CASSGQGPFTGNEQYF
>TRBD2|-|TRBV9|TRBJ2-1
TGTGCCAGCAGCGTAGAAGGCGGGCTAGCGGGGGGCAATGAGCAGTTCTTC
CASSVEGGLAGGNEQFF
>TRBD2|-|TRBV6-5|TRBJ2-5
TGTGCCAGCAGGCGGGAGGGACCCCGAGGGACCCAGTACTTC
CASRREGPRGTQYF
>TRBD1|once|TRBV3-1/TRBV3-2|TRBJ1-2
TGTGCCAGCAGCCGAGGACAGGGTGACTATGGCTACACCTTC
CASSRGQGDYGYTF
>-|few|TRBV4-3|TRBJ2-7
TGCGCCAGCAGCCAAGATCGGAGCTCGCCGGCCTACGAGCAGTACTTC
CASSQDRSSPAYEQYF
>-|few|TRBV7-8|TRBJ2-2
TGTGCCAGCAGCTTAGTCGGCAGTCCGAACACCGGGGAGCTGTTTTTT
CASSLVGSPNTGELFF
>-|-|TRBV9|TRBJ2-3
TGTGCCAGCAGCGTAGCGGTCCGAGTGACAGATACGCAGTATTTT
CASSVAVRVTDTQYF
>TRBD1|-|TRBV4-1|TRBJ1-1
TGCGCCAGCAGCCACCGACAGGGATTGAACACTGAAGCTTTCTTT
CASSHRQGLNTEAFF
>-|-|TRBV19|TRBJ1-4
TGTGCCAGTAGTATAACCAGGTTCGAGGAAAAACTGTTTTTT
CASSITRFEEKLFF
>TRBD1|-|TRBV5-4|TRBJ1-4
TGTGCCAGCAGCCTCAAACCGGGACAGGTCTCAACTAATGAAAAACTGTTTTTT
CASSLKPGQVSTNEKLFF
>-|-|TRBV28|TRBJ1-2
TGTGCCAGCAGTTTAGCCTCTAGGGACTCGGCGGGCTATGGCTACACCTTC
CASSLASRDSAGYGYTF
>-|once|TRBV5-1|TRBJ1-2
TGCGCCAGCAGCTTGTCCGGGAACTATGGCTACACCTTC
CASSLSGNYGYTF
>-|-|TRBV20-1|TRBJ1-1
TGTAGTGCAAGTCGGGGGATGAACACTGAAGCTTTCTTT
CSASRGMNTEAFF
>TRBD1|few|TRBV27|TRBJ1-6
TGTGCCAGCGCGCGGGGGACAGAATATTCACCCCTCCACTTT
CASARGTEYSPLHF
>-|-|TRBV6-5|TRBJ1-1
TGTGCCACGGGCCCTGGTGCTGAAGCTTTCTTT
CATGPGAEAFF
>-|once|TRBV9|TRBJ1-2
TGTGCCAGCAGCGTAGGTCCGGGCTATGGCTACACCTTC
CASSVGPGYGYTF
>TRBD1|-|TRBV5-6|TRBJ1-3
TGTGCCAGCAGCTTGGGGACAGGGGATCCCACCATATATTTT
CASSLGTGDPTIYF
>-|-|TRBV6-5|TRBJ1-2
TGTGCCACCTATGGGGGACTGAGCTATGGCTACACCTTC
CATYGGLSYGYTF
>-|-|TRBV18|TRBJ1-4
TGTGCCAGCTCACCACCGGGGAGCCGTGAAAAACTGTTTTTT
CASSPPGSREKLFF
>-|once|TRBV19|TRBJ1-2
TGTGCCAGTAGTATGGACAAATTAATGGTCGGGAAGCACGGCTACACCTTC
CASSMDKLMVGKHGYTF
>-|once|TRBV10-2|TRBJ2-3
TGCGCCAGCACCTTATTGGGGGATACGCAGTATTTT
CASTLLGDTQYF